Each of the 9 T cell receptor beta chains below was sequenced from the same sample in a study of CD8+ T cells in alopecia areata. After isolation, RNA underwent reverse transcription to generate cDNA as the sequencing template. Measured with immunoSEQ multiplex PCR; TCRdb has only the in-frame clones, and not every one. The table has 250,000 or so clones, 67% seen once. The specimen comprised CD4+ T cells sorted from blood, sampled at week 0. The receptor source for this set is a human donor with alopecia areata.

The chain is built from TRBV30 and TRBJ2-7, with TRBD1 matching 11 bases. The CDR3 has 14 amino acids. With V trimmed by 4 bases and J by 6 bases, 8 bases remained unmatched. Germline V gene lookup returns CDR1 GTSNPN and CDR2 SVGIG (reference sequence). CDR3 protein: CAWNGQGASAEQYF. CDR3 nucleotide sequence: TGTGCCTGGAACGGACAGGGGGCGTCTGCCGAGCAGTACTTC.

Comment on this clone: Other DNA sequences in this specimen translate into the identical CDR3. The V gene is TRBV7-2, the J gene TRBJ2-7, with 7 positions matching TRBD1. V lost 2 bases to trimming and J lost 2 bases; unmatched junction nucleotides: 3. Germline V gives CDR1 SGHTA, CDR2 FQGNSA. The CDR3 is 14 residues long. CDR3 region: CASSLRDRAYEQYF. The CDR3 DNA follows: TGTGCCAGCAGCTTAAGGGACAGAGCCTACGAGCAGTACTTC.

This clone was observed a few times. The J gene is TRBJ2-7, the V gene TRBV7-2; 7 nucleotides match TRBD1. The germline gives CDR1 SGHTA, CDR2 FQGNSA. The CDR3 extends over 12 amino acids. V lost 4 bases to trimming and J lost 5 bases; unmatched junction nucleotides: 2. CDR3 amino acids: CASSSQGNEQYF. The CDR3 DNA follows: TGTGCCAGCAGCTCACAGGGGAACGAGCAGTACTTC. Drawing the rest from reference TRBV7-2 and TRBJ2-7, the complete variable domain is GAGVSQSPSNKVTEKGKDVELRCDPISGHTALYWYRQSLGQGLEFLIYFQGNSAPDKSGLPSDRFSAERTGGSVSTLTIQRTQQEDSAVYLCASSSQGNEQYFGPGTRLTVT.

The CDR3 nucleotides read TGTGCCAGCAGGTGGATCCCCACCTCCTACGAGCAGTACTTC. Its translation: CASRWIPTSYEQYF. This chain links TRBV6-1 with TRBJ2-7; D is ambiguous. The CDR3 spans 14 residues. The germline V and J ends were trimmed by 6 bases and 0 bases, with 12 bases remaining between them. Germline assignment: CDR1 MNHNS and CDR2 SASEGT.

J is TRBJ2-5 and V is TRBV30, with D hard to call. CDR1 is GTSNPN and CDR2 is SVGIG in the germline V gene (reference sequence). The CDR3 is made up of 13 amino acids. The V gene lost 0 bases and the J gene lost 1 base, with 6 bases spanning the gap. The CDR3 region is CAWSVTLQETQYF. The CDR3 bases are TGTGCCTGGAGTGTGACCCTCCAAGAGACCCAGTACTTC.

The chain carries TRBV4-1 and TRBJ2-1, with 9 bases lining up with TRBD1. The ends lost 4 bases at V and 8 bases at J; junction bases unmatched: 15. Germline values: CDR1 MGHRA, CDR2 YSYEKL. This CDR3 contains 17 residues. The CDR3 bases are TGCGCCAGCAGCCTTGGACAGGGGCTGCTTCAGGGGGATGAGCAGTTCTTC. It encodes CASSLGQGLLQGDEQFF.

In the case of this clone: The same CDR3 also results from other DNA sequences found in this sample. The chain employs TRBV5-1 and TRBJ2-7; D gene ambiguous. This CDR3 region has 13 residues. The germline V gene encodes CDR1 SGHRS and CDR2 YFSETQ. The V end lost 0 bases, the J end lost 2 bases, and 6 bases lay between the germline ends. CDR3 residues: CASSLAGPYEQYF. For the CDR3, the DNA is TGCGCCAGCAGCTTGGCAGGACCCTACGAGCAGTACTTC. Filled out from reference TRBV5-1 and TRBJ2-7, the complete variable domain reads KAGVTQTPRYLIKTRGQQVTLSCSPISGHRSVSWYQQTPGQGLQFLFEYFSETQRNKGNFPGRFSGRQFSNSRSEMNVSTLELGDSALYLCASSLAGPYEQYFGPGTRLTVT.

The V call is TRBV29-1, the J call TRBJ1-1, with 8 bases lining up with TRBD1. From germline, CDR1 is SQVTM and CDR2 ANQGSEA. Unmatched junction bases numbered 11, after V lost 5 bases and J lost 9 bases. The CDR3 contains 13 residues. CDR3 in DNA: TGCAGCGTTAAGGCAGGGGGCGCGGGGAAAGCTTTCTTT. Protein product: CSVKAGGAGKAFF. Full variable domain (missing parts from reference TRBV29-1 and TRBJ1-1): SAVISQKPSRDICQRGTSLTIQCQVDSQVTMMFWYRQQPGQSLTLIATANQGSEATYESGFVIDKFPISRPNLTFSTLTVSNMSPEDSSIYLCSVKAGGAGKAFFGQGTRLTVV.

CDR3 loop: CASRDRGLEKLFF. In DNA, the CDR3 is TGTGCCAGCAGGGACAGGGGGCTTGAAAAACTGTTTTTT. The V and J genes are TRBV6-5 and TRBJ1-4, with 11 bases identical to TRBD1. This CDR3 is built from 13 residues. CDR1 is MNHEY and CDR2 is SVGAGI in the germline V gene. Unmatched junction bases numbered 1, after V lost 6 bases and J lost 7 bases.